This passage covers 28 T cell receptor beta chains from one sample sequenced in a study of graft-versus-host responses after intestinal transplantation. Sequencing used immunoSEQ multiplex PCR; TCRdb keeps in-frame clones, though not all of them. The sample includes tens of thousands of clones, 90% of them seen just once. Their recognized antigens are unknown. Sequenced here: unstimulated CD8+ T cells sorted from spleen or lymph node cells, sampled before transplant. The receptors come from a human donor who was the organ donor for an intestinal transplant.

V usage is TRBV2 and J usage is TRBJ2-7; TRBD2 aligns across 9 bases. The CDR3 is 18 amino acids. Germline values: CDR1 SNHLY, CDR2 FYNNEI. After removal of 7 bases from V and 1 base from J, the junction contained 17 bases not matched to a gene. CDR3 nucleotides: TGTGCCAGCATGGGGCTAGCGGGATCCAATGCGCGGTCCTACGAGCAGTACTTC. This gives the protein CASMGLAGSNARSYEQYF. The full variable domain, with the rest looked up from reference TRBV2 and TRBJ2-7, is EPEVTQTPSHQVTQMGQEVILRCVPISNHLYFYWYRQILGQKVEFLVSFYNNEISEKSEIFDDQFSVERPDGSNFTLKIRSTKLEDSAMYFCASMGLAGSNARSYEQYFGPGTRLTVT.

CDR3 DNA sequence: TGTGCCATCGCCGACAGTCCGAGTTACGAGCAGTACTTC. Its translation is CAIADSPSYEQYF. The chain couples TRBV10-3 to TRBJ2-7; possible D gene TRBD1, 5 bases. Trimming pared 8 bases from V and 4 bases from J, leaving 15 bases between. The germline CDR1 and CDR2 sequences are ENHRY and SYGVKD. This CDR3 spans 13 amino acids.

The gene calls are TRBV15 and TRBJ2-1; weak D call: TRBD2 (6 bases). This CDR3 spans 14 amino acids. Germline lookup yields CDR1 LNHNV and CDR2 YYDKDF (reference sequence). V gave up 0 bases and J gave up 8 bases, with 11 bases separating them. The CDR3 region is CATSRDNERDEQFF. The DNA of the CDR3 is TGTGCCACCAGCAGAGATAATGAGCGGGATGAGCAGTTCTTC.

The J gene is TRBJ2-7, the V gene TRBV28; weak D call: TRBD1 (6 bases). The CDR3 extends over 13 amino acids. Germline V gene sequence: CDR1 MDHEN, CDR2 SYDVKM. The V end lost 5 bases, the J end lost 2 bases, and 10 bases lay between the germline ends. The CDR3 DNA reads TGTGCCAGCAGTCCCCGGACAGCCTACGAGCAGTACTTC. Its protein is CASSPRTAYEQYF. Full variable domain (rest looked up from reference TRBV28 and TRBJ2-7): DVKVTQSSRYLVKRTGEKVFLECVQDMDHENMFWYRQDPGLGLRLIYFSYDVKMKEKGDIPEGYSVSREKKERFSLILESASTNQTSMYLCASSPRTAYEQYFGPGTRLTVT.

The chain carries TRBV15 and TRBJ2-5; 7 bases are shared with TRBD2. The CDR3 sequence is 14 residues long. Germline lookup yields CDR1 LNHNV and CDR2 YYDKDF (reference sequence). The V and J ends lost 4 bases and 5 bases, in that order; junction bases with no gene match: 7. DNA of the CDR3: TGTGCCACCAGCACGACCTTGGGGGGGGAGACCCAGTACTTC. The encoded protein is CATSTTLGGETQYF. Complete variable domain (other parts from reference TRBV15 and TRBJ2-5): DAMVIQNPRYQVTQFGKPVTLSCSQTLNHNVMYWYQQKSSQAPKLLFHYYDKDFNNEADTPDNFQSRRPNTSFCFLDIRSPGLGDTAMYLCATSTTLGGETQYFGPGTRLLVL.

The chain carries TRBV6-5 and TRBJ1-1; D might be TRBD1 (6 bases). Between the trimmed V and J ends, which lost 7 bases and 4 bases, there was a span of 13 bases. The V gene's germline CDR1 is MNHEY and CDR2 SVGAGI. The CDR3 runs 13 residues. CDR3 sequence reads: CASKTTGTTEAFF. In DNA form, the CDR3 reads TGTGCCAGCAAGACAACAGGGACCACTGAAGCTTTCTTT.

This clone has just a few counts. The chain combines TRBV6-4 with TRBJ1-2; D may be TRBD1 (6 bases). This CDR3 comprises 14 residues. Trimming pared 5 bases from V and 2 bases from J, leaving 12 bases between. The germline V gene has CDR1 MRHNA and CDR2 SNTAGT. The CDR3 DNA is TGTGCCAGCAGTCCGTCAGGGGACAACTATGGCTACACCTTC. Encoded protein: CASSPSGDNYGYTF.

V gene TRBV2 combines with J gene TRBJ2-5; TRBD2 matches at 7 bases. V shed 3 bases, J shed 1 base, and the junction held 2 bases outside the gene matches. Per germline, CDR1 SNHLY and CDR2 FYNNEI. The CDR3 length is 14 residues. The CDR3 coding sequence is TGTGCCAGCAGTGAGCGGGAGCTCCAAGAGACCCAGTACTTC. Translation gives CASSERELQETQYF.

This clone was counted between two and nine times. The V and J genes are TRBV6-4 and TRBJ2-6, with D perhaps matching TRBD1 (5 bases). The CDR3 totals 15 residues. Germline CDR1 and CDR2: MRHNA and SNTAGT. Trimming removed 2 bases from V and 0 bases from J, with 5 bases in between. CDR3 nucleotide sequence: TGTGCCAGCAGTGACGACAGCTCTGGGGCCAACGTCCTGACTTTC. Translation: CASSDDSSGANVLTF.

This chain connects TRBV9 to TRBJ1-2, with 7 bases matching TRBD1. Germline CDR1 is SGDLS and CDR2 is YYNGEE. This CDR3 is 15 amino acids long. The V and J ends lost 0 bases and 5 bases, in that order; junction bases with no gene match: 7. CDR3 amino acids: CASSVGSGTAYGYTF. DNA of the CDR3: TGTGCCAGCAGCGTAGGGTCCGGGACAGCATATGGCTACACCTTC.

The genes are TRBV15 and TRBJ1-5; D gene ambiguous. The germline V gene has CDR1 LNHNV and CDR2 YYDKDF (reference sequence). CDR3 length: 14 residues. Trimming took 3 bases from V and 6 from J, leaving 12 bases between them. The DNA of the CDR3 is TGTGCCACCAGCAGTTCTGGTCGGGGTCAGCCCCAGCATTTT. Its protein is CATSSSGRGQPQHF.

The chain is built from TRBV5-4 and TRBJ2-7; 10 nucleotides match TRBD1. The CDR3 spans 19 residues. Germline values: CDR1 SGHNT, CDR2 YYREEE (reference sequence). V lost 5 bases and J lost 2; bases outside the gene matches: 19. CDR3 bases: TGTGCCAGCAGTTGGGTTACCGGGACAGGGGTCCGCGGGACCTACGAGCAGTACTTC. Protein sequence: CASSWVTGTGVRGTYEQYF.

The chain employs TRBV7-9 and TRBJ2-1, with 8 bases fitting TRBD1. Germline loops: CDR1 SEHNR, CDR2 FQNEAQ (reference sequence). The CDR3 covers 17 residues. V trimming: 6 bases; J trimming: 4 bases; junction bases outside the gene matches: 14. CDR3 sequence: CASRTGGTGGIYNEQFF. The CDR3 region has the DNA TGTGCCAGCAGAACTGGGGGGACAGGAGGGATTTACAATGAGCAGTTCTTC.

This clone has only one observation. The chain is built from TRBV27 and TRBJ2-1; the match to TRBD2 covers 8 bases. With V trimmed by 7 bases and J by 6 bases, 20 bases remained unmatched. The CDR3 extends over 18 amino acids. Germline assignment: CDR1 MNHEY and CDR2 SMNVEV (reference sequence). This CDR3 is CASMGSTQSGSFSNEQFF. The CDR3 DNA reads TGTGCCAGCATGGGTAGTACCCAGAGCGGGAGTTTCTCCAATGAGCAGTTCTTC.

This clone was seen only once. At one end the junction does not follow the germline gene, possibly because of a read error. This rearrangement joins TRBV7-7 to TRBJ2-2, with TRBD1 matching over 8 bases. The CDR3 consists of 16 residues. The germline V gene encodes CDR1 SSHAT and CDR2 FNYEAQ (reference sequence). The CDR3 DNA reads TGTGCTAGCAGCGTAAAGGCAGGGGGCGACACCGGGGAGCTGTTTTTT. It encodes CASSVKAGGDTGELFF.

The CDR3 here is CASSPGRTTHLLYGYTF. The CDR3 DNA sequence: TGTGCCAGCTCACCAGGCCGCACCACCCACCTGCTTTATGGCTACACCTTC. The genes are TRBV18 and TRBJ1-2; D gene ambiguous. V gave up 2 bases and J gave up 5 bases, with 21 bases separating them. Germline V gene lookup returns CDR1 KGHSH and CDR2 LQKENI. This CDR3 is built from 17 residues. The whole variable domain, remainder taken from reference TRBV18 and TRBJ1-2, is NAGVMQNPRHLVRRRGQEARLRCSPMKGHSHVYWYRQLPEEGLKFMVYLQKENIIDESGMPKERFSAEFPKEGPSILRIQQVVRGDSAAYFCASSPGRTTHLLYGYTFGSGTRLTVV.

CDR3 in DNA: TGTGCCAGCAGCCTGGGACAGGGGGATGGCTACACCTTC. Its protein product is CASSLGQGDGYTF. The chain couples TRBV9 to TRBJ1-2; 11 nucleotides line up with TRBD1. The germline CDR1 and CDR2 sequences are SGDLS and YYNGEE. The CDR3 extends over 13 amino acids. The trim removed 4 bases at V and 6 bases at J, leaving 2 bases unmatched.

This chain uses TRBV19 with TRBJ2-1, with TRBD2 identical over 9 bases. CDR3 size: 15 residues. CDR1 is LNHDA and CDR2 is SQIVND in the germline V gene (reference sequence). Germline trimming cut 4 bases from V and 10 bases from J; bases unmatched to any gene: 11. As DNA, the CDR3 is TGTGCCAGTAGTAAAGGGGCTAGCGGGAAGGGAGAGCAGTTCTTC. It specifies CASSKGASGKGEQFF.

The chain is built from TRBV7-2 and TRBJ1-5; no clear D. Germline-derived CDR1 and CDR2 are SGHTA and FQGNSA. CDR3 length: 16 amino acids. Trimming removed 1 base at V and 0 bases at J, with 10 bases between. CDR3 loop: CASSLELGISNQPQHF. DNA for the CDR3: TGTGCCAGCAGCTTAGAGCTCGGTATTAGCAATCAGCCCCAGCATTTT.

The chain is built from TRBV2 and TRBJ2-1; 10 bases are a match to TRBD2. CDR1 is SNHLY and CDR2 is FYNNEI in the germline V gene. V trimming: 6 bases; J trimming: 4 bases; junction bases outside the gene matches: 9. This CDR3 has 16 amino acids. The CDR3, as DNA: TGTGCCAGCAGCCAACGAGCGGGAGGGCCGTACAATGAGCAGTTCTTC. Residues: CASSQRAGGPYNEQFF.

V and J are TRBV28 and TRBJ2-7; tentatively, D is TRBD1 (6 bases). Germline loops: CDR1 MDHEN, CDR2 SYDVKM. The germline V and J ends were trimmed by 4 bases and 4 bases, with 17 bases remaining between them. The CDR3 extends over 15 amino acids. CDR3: CASSWWVGAQYEQYF. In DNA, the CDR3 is TGTGCCAGCAGTTGGTGGGTGGGGGCCCAATACGAGCAGTACTTC.

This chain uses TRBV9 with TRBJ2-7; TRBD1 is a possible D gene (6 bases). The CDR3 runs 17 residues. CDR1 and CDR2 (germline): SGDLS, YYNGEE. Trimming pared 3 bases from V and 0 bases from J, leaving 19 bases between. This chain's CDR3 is CASSGGLRDTSSYEQYF. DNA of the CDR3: TGTGCCAGCAGCGGAGGCCTGAGGGACACCAGCTCCTACGAGCAGTACTTC.

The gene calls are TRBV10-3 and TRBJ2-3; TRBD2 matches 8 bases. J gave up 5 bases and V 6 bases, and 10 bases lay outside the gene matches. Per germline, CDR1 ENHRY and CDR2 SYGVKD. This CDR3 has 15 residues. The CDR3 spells CAIRAGRARLDTQYF. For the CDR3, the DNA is TGTGCCATCAGAGCCGGGAGGGCAAGGCTAGATACGCAGTATTTT.

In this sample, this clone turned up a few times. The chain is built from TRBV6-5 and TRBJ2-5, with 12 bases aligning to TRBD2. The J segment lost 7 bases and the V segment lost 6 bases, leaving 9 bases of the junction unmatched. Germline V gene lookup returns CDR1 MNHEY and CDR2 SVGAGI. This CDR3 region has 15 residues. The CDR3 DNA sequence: TGTGCCAGCAGCCAGACTAGCGGGAGATCAGGGACCCAGTACTTC. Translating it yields CASSQTSGRSGTQYF.

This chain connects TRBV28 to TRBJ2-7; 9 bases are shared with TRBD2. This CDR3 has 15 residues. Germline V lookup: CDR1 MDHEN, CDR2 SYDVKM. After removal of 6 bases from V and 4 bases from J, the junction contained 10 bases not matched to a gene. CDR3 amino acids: CASSARTSEAYEQYF. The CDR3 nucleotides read TGTGCCAGCAGCGCCCGGACTAGCGAGGCGTACGAGCAGTACTTC. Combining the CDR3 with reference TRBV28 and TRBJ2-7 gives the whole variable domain DVKVTQSSRYLVKRTGEKVFLECVQDMDHENMFWYRQDPGLGLRLIYFSYDVKMKEKGDIPEGYSVSREKKERFSLILESASTNQTSMYLCASSARTSEAYEQYFGPGTRLTVT.

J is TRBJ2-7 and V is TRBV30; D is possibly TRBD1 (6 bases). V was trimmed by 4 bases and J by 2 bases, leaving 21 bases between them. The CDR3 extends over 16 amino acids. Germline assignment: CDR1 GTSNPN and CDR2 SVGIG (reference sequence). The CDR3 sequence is CAWTRILDSNPYEQYF. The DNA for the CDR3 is TGTGCCTGGACCCGAATTCTGGACAGCAACCCCTACGAGCAGTACTTC.

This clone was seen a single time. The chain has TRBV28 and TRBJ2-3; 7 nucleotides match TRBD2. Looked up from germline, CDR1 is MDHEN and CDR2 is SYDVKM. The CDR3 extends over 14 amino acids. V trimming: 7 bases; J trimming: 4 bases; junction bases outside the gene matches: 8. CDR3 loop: CASKPQGGADTQYF. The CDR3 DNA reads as TGTGCCAGCAAACCCCAGGGAGGGGCAGATACGCAGTATTTT.

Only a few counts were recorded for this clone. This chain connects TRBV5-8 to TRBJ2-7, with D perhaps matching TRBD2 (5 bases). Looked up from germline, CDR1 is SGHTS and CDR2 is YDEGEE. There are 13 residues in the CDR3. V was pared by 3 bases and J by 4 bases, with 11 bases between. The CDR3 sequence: CASSSGFWYEQYF. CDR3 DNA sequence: TGTGCCAGCAGCTCGGGGTTCTGGTACGAGCAGTACTTC.